Listed below are T cell receptor beta chains from one sample, sequenced in a study of human T cells and chemical hapten exposure. TCRdb recomputed calls from the RACE reads with MiXCR, one row per CDR3 protein. This sample carries more than 300,000 distinct CDR3 sequences, 5% to 6.5% of them seen once, and the ten largest clones take 2.5% to 3%. The sequencing used whole blood, collected in connection with sensitization to the hapten diphenylcyclopropenone (DPC). Receptors originate from a woman in her fifties or sixties with alopecia areata. Some clones in this sample may be carry-over from other donors' samples. The CDR3 runs from the conserved cysteine through the conserved F or W. The order of the fields is CDR3 protein, J gene, V gene, clone size. The size of a clone is reported for some rows only, either as once, few or many, or as a class for expanded clones.

CASSRGQGGEPQHF	TRBJ1-5	TRBV18	few
CASSLKGGATDTQYF	TRBJ2-3	TRBV5-1	many
CSVEGRENTGELFF	TRBJ2-2	TRBV29-1	-
CASSQLTGDGYTF	TRBJ1-2	TRBV3-1	few
CASSYRGLPHTF	TRBJ1-2	TRBV6-2/TRBV6-3	few
CASRERAVTEAFF	TRBJ1-1	TRBV6-1	few
CSVASPRKGGNTIYF	TRBJ1-3	TRBV29-1	few
CASSLNSGRSDTQYF	TRBJ2-3	TRBV11-2	few
CASSRYRWPDYGYTF	TRBJ1-2	TRBV4-3	many
CATGTGEYQPQHF	TRBJ1-5	TRBV28	few
CASSLSGTGTDTQYF	TRBJ2-3	TRBV5-1	many
CASSFGQGPGELFF	TRBJ2-2	TRBV9	few
CASSSGTYAYNEQFF	TRBJ2-1	TRBV11-2	many
CASSSGDTYEQYF	TRBJ2-7	TRBV27	-
CATQGIQAYEQYF	TRBJ2-7	TRBV28	-
CATSDLELAGRNEQFF	TRBJ2-1	TRBV24-1	-
CSARDGAGANVLTF	TRBJ2-6	TRBV20-1	-
CASSSVQGPETQYF	TRBJ2-5	TRBV12-3/TRBV12-4	-
CASSVDSRYNEQFF	TRBJ2-1	TRBV9	many
CAISIDPGGSYTF	TRBJ1-2	TRBV10-3	many
CASTQLTAAYGYTF	TRBJ1-2	TRBV2	-
CSVGAGTGYGYTF	TRBJ1-2	TRBV29-1	few
CASSFGGGDQPQHF	TRBJ1-5	TRBV12-3/TRBV12-4	many
CASTQLGTEAFF	TRBJ1-1	TRBV5-6	-
CASSGHTSTDTQYF	TRBJ2-3	TRBV9	-
CASSQDRDFSYEQYF	TRBJ2-7	TRBV4-3	many
CATSLGGLGRDNEQFF	TRBJ2-1	TRBV15	many
CASSFQDSSGPLHF	TRBJ1-6	TRBV7-2	-
CSAEEGAGNTIYF	TRBJ1-3	TRBV20-1	-
CASSDGTVRDSPLHF	TRBJ1-6	TRBV10-2	few
CSGKGLAGKYEQFF	TRBJ2-1	TRBV29-1	many
CSVEQRGGHTEAFF	TRBJ1-1	TRBV29-1	few
CSARDRGGYGYTF	TRBJ1-2	TRBV20-1	-
CSAGQGTTEAFF	TRBJ1-1	TRBV20-1	few
CASSLGTRGDTQYF	TRBJ2-3	TRBV5-1	few
CASSSDSYGYTF	TRBJ1-2	TRBV6-5	many
CASSPGGTRSYEQYF	TRBJ2-7	TRBV28	few
CASSSLTGKVSGELFF	TRBJ2-2	TRBV11-3	many
CASSQAGDRRKGELFF	TRBJ2-2	TRBV3-1	many
CASSPLARGMIETQYF	TRBJ2-5	TRBV12-3/TRBV12-4	few
CASSPGRAGSNSPLHF	TRBJ1-6	TRBV12-3/TRBV12-4	few
CASSEGAGALTDTQYF	TRBJ2-3	TRBV6-1	-
CASSLQDSNTQYF	TRBJ2-3	TRBV7-9	many
CSVANKMGKLFF	TRBJ1-4	TRBV29-1	many
CAWSFTGGKYF	TRBJ2-7	TRBV30	many
CASSPRPGTGSYGYTF	TRBJ1-2	TRBV7-2	many
CSVQYVGGTGELFF	TRBJ2-2	TRBV29-1	many
CASSQAERGAGGSPLHF	TRBJ1-6	TRBV4-2	-
CASSDWQGAAEAFF	TRBJ1-1	TRBV25-1	many
CASRTQGPGQPQHF	TRBJ1-5	TRBV6-2/TRBV6-3	-
CASSPDPKNTEAFF	TRBJ1-1	TRBV27	few
CASSGTNYGYTF	TRBJ1-2	TRBV13	many
CASSSGGTEKLFF	TRBJ1-4	TRBV11-2	few
CASSFLLEETQYF	TRBJ2-5	TRBV7-9	-
CASSPENSGGTGELFF	TRBJ2-2	TRBV19	-
CASRLSGAYEQYF	TRBJ2-7	TRBV12-3/TRBV12-4	few
CASSYGSVEAFF	TRBJ1-1	TRBV7-9	few